This entry is about one T cell receptor beta chain. What antigen it recognizes has not been identified. Base qualities are missing; no much larger clone stands one base away. From its cysteine to its phenylalanine, the CDR3 spans 15 amino acids. Solely the CDR3 DNA is kept, with 45 bases framed from the first base. TCR CDR3 regions were amplified from genomic DNA by multiplex PCR using the deep immunoSEQ assay. For each cell subset, the extracted genomic DNA was distributed evenly across all wells of several immunoSEQ 96-well plates, and each plate served as one replicate. For sorted subsets, each replicate PCR was loaded with about 0.2 ug genomic DNA, equivalent to approximately 27,000 T cell genomes. Purified libraries were measured with a Qubit 3.0 fluorometer, size-checked on a Bioanalyzer 2100, and measured again with the KAPA Library Quantification kit. Every immunoSEQ 96-well plate was sequenced on a separate single-read 150-cycle Illumina NextSeq 550 flow cell. Under the source paper's analysis protocol: Because only junctional sequences without quality scores were contained in the immunoSEQ output, filtering matching that applied to full-length reads could not be performed. To assign V/J genes and CDR3, sequences were annotated against IMGT germline references using PyIR, a Python wrapper for IgBLAST v1.9. Reads were removed for weak V/J assignments (E-value above 1e-6), missing CDR3, stop codons, out-of-frame junctions, or ambiguous translated residues. A V3J clonotype was defined by an identical inferred V gene, J gene, and CDR3 amino acid sequence. Percentage overlap between repertoires was calculated by dividing the number of shared unique clonotypes by the size of the smaller repertoire. Richness of each repertoire was evaluated using RTK rarefaction, the Chao1 estimator, and Recon v2.1 estimates of unobserved clonotypes. Generation probabilities for all TCRbeta clonotypes obtained by the gDNA method from a handful of donors were computed using OLGA. TCRdb stores this immuneACCESS table with in-frame sequences only. Part of the clones is absent; in the studies checked, under half of the shortfall reflects unresolved V genes, and no reason is known for the rest. Clonal size and the V and J genes are those of that table, whereas D and trimming came from the DNA. Recorded for this sample are 550,000 to 850,000 clones; roughly 70% of them occurred a single time. The ten largest clonotypes hold about 1.8% of the sample.

The sample originates from a study of shared clonotypes between healthy human individuals (dated by TCRdb to about 2020). Some background on the complete study: A few men and two women, aged 18 to 49 years, made up the cohort. Per donor, three plates each were used for CD4 naive and CD4 memory, two for CD8 naive, and one for CD8 memory. To estimate repertoire size and how much clonotypes are shared between individuals, the study performed deep sequencing of blood TCR repertoires from about five healthy adults. Libraries were prepared and TCR repertoires were sequenced by different laboratories using diverse techniques, in order to increase sequencing depth and limit assay-specific biases. Leukapheresis yielded between about 0.8 and 8.9 billion PBMCs per donor.

Donors were healthy HIV-negative adults with no recently reported acute infections or vaccinations. Only Caucasian adults living in Nashville, Tennessee, USA were represented among the donors. CD4+ T cells were enriched by magnetic negative selection, after which naive cells were positively selected on CD45RA and the negative fraction was taken as the memory subset. Blood was collected by leukapheresis, and PBMCs were isolated by Ficoll-Histopaque density gradient centrifugation and then cryopreserved in liquid nitrogen vapor phase. Analytical flow cytometry was used to check the purity and quantity of every magnetically sorted T cell population. Each sorted fraction had its genomic DNA isolated and then quantified by UV absorbance on a Nanodrop 2000c. Points the paper makes about the study in general: Rarefaction of sorted-subset datasets indicated incomplete sequencing despite the large sequencing depth. Based on pairwise subsampling, the degree of clonotype sharing among donors was expected to be affected by sequencing depth. The small number of donors limited the genetic and exposure-history diversity represented. When several donors were compared, the shared fraction of clonotypes was about 5% for naive CD4, 3% to 4% for naive CD8, 2.3% for memory CD4, and 0.35% to 0.5% for memory CD8. Sampling was limited to blood, and TCR repertoires in tissue likely differ from TCR repertoires in blood. Estimated clonotype richness was generally larger for naive than for memory subsets. Clonotypes shared by all four sorted-subset donors showed higher generation probabilities than non-shared clonotypes.

The specimen was memory CD4+ T cells sorted from blood. What the cell subset or site label conveys for this sample: CD45RA-negative fraction. The rearrangement joined TRBV12-1 to TRBJ1-1. TRBV12-1 is labeled a pseudogene. The sequence derives from a woman in her thirties in good health. CDR3 loop: CASSFVGLVVTEAFF. The DNA is TGTGCCAGCAGCTTTGTGGGGTTGGTTGTCACTGAAGCTTTCTTT.